This record looks at one TCR beta chain sequence and its context. The sample belongs to a study of blood T cell repertoires in COVID-19. Study-wide background: Sample material is recorded as cDNA or gDNA derived from T cells, B-cell-depleted T cells, or PBMCs.

Sequenced by immunoSEQ multiplex PCR; TCRdb stores in-frame clones only, minus some. The table lists approximately 260,000 clones, about nine tenths of them singletons. Germline V gives CDR1 SGHNT, CDR2 YYREEE (reference sequence). The CDR3 loop spans 15 amino acids. The V gene end was trimmed by 2 bases and the J gene end by 9 bases; junction bases not matched to a gene: 8. The receptor was derived from a man in his 60s who had recovered from COVID-19. V is TRBV5-4 and J is TRBJ2-1; 10 nucleotides agree with TRBD2. Sequencing was performed on peripheral blood. CDR3 sequence: CASSFITSGAGEQFF. CDR3 coding DNA: TGTGCCAGCAGCTTCATAACTAGCGGGGCGGGTGAGCAGTTCTTC.